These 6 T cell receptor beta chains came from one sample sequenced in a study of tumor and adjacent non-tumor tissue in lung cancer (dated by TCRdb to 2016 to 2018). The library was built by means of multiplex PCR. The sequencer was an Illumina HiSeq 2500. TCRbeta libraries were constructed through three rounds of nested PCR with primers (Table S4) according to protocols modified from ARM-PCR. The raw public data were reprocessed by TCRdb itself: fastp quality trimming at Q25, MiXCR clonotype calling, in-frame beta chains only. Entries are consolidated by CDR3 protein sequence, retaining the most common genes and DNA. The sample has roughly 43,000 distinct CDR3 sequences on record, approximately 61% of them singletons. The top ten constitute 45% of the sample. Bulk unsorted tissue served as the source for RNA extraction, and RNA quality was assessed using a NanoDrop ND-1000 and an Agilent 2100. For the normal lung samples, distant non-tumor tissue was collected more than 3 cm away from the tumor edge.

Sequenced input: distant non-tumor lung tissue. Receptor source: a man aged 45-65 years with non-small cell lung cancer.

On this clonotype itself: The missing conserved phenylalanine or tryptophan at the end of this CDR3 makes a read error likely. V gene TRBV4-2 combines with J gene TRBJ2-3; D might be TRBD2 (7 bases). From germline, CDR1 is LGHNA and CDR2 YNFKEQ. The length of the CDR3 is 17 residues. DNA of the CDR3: TGTGCCAGCTGCCAAAGTATTGAGGGGGGGAGCACAGATACGCAGTATCTT. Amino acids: CASCQSIEGGSTDTQYL.

The CDR3 nucleotides read TGTGCCAGTGAGTCCAGCCTCTACGAGCAGTACTTC. Protein product: CASESSLYEQYF. This rearrangement joins TRBV19 to TRBJ2-7; D is uncertain. Germline CDR1 and CDR2: LNHDA and SQIVND (reference sequence). The CDR3 has 12 residues. V lost 8 bases and J lost 3, with 11 bases in between.

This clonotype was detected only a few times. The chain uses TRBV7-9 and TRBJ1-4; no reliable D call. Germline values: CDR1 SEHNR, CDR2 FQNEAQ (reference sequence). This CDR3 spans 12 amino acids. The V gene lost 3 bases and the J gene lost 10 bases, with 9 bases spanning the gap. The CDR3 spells CASSLRAVKLFF. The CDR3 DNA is TGTGCCAGCAGCTTGAGGGCGGTAAAACTGTTTTTT.

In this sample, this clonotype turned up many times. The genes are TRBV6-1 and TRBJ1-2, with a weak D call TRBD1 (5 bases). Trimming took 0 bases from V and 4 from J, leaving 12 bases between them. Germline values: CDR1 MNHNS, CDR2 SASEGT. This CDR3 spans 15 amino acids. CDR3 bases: TGTGCCAGCAGTGAAGCGCTTCGGGGCACCTATGGCTACACCTTC. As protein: CASSEALRGTYGYTF.

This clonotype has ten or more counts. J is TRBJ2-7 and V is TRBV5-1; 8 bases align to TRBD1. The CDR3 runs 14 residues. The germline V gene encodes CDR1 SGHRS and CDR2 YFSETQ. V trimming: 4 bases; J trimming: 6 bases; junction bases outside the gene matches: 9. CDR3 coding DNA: TGCGCCAGCAGCACCGGACAGGGAGGACGCGAGCAGTACTTC. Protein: CASSTGQGGREQYF.

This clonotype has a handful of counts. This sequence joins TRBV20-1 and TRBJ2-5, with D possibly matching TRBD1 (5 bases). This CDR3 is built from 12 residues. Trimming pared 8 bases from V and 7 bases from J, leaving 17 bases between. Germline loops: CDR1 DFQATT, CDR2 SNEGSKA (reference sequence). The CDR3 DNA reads TGCAGTACTCCCGGACAACCCCCGACCCAGTACTTC. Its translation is CSTPGQPPTQYF.